The rows below give T cell receptor beta chains drawn from one sample of a study of identical twins. MiXCR was run by TCRdb on the 5' RACE reads, yielding one entry per CDR3 protein. Here the sample spans some 500,000 distinct CDR3 sequences, 9.5% to 10% being singletons. The sample was also linked to a second study, of yellow fever vaccine responses in identical twins.

The specimen was PBMCs. The receptor set was obtained from a woman aged 18-29 years in good health. The CDR3 runs from the conserved cysteine through the conserved F or W. The D gene is left open where the match is weak. Size values are once, few and many counts, or a class for expanded clones, and some rows have none.

v_gene,abundance,j_gene,d_gene,CDR3aa,CDR3nt
TRBV10-3,many,TRBJ2-3,TRBD2,CAISTGTSGITDTQYF,TGTGCCATCTCAACCGGGACTAGCGGAATCACAGATACGCAGTATTTT
TRBV12-3/TRBV12-4,.,TRBJ1-4,.,CASSLASRGLGEKLFF,TGTGCCAGCAGTTTAGCTTCAAGGGGTTTGGGCGAAAAACTGTTTTTT
TRBV7-2,many,TRBJ2-7,TRBD2,CASSLALAGAYFMSYEQYF,TGTGCCAGCAGCTTAGCGCTAGCGGGAGCCTATTTCATGTCCTACGAGCAGTACTTC
TRBV21-1,.,TRBJ1-2,.,CASSKTRQVLYGYTF,TGTGCCAGCAGCAAAACCCGACAGGTTCTCTATGGCTACACCTTC
TRBV27,many,TRBJ2-2,TRBD1,CASTTGAGTGELFF,TGTGCCAGCACGACAGGGGCTGGAACCGGGGAGCTGTTTTTT
TRBV7-9,.,TRBJ1-3,.,CASSLGPQRFSGNTIYF,TGTGCCAGCAGCTTAGGCCCACAGCGCTTCTCTGGAAACACCATATATTTT
TRBV20-1,few,TRBJ2-5,.,CSARKARLQETQYF,TGCAGTGCTAGAAAGGCTAGGCTCCAAGAGACCCAGTACTTC
TRBV29-1,few,TRBJ1-1,.,CSVTPRQNTEAFF,TGCAGCGTAACCCCTAGACAGAACACTGAAGCTTTCTTT
TRBV25-1,.,TRBJ2-1,.,CASSESTGEQFF,TGTGCCAGCAGTGAATCGACGGGTGAGCAGTTCTTC
TRBV6-5,few,TRBJ2-7,TRBD2,CASSYSPSGSEQYF,TGTGCCAGCAGTTACTCTCCTAGCGGGAGCGAGCAGTACTTC